This TCR beta chain was documented in a study of blood T cell repertoires in COVID-19. Study in general: The samples span acute and convalescent COVID-19 from the United States, Italy and Spain. PBMCs, B-cell-depleted T cells, or T cells were the source of the cDNA or gDNA that made up the material.

As originally analysed: From reference gene primer amplification, estimates of nucleated cell counts were derived. Sequencing was performed with immunoSEQ multiplex PCR; in TCRdb, only in-frame clones are kept and a portion is missing. For V, J and clone size, that table is used; D and trimming come from the DNA. The table records over 100,000 clones, more than 75% of them present only once. The CDR3 runs to 13 residues. The V segment lost 5 bases and the J segment 10 bases; nucleotides outside the gene matches: 5. Germline CDR1 reads SGHTA; CDR2 reads FQGNSA. Sequencing was done on a sample of peripheral blood. The V gene is TRBV7-2, the J gene TRBJ2-1; TRBD1 matches 10 bases. This clonotype originated in a human donor in a cohort sampled during active COVID-19. The CDR3 sequence is CASSRPGQGEQFF. The CDR3 bases are TGTGCCAGCAGCCGACCGGGACAGGGGGAGCAGTTCTTC.